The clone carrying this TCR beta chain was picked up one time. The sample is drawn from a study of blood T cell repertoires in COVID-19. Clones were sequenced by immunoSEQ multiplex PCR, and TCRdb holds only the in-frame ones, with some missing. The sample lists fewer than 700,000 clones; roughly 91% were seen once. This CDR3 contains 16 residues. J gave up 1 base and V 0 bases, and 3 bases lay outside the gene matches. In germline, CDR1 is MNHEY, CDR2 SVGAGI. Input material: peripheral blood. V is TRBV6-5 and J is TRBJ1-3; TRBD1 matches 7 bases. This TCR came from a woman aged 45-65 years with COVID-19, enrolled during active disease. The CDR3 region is CASSYSSTGSGNTIYF. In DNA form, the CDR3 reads TGTGCCAGCAGTTACTCCTCGACAGGGTCTGGAAACACCATATATTTT.